The clone carrying this T cell receptor (beta chain) was observed once. This record comes from a study of T cell changes during pregnancy in multiple sclerosis. Clones were sequenced by immunoSEQ multiplex PCR, and TCRdb holds only the in-frame ones, with some missing. Found here are approximately 87,000 clones, around 90% of them singletons; the top ten hold more than 0.45%. The germline V gene has CDR1 MGHRA and CDR2 YSYEKL. J was trimmed by 10 bases and V by 3 bases; bases with no gene match: 9. The CDR3 runs 14 residues. This chain joins TRBV4-1 and TRBJ2-1; 7 positions match TRBD2. The receptor was isolated from a female donor with multiple sclerosis, enrolled in a pregnancy study. This specimen consisted of CD4+ T cells from peripheral blood mononuclear cells, obtained in the second trimester of pregnancy. For the CDR3, the DNA is TGCGCCAGCAGCCAGGGACTACTAGGTAACGAGCAGTTCTTC. Residues: CASSQGLLGNEQFF.